One and the same sample provided the 18 T cell receptor beta chains below, sequenced in a study of blood T cell repertoires in COVID-19. Profiled with immunoSEQ multiplex PCR; TCRdb holds only in-frame clones, not every one. The sample lists about 170,000 clones; less than 90% were seen once. Sample: PBMCs or T cells enriched from blood (not recorded which). The receptors were sampled from a woman in her 50s who had recovered from COVID-19.

This chain joins TRBV2 and TRBJ2-2, with 12 positions matching TRBD2. The CDR3 is 15 amino acids. Germline V gene sequence: CDR1 SNHLY, CDR2 FYNNEI. Trimming took 6 bases from V and 4 from J; bases not matched to a gene: 3. CDR3 sequence: CASSPGLAGTGELFF. In DNA form, the CDR3 reads TGTGCCAGCAGCCCGGGACTAGCGGGCACCGGGGAGCTGTTTTTT. Full variable domain (remainder filled in from reference TRBV2 and TRBJ2-2): EPEVTQTPSHQVTQMGQEVILRCVPISNHLYFYWYRQILGQKVEFLVSFYNNEISEKSEIFDDQFSVERPDGSNFTLKIRSTKLEDSAMYFCASSPGLAGTGELFFGEGSRLTVL.

The chain carries TRBV16 and TRBJ2-1, with 9 bases lining up with TRBD2. Germline V CDR1 and CDR2: KGHSY, FQNENV. The CDR3 contains 19 residues. V shed 0 bases, J shed 0 bases, and the junction held 9 bases outside the gene matches. The CDR3 is CASSQSGTSLLGSYNEQFF. As DNA, the CDR3 is TGTGCCAGCAGCCAATCTGGGACTAGCCTTTTAGGCTCCTACAATGAGCAGTTCTTC. Combining the CDR3 with reference TRBV16 and TRBJ2-1 gives the whole variable domain GEEVAQTPKHLVRGEGQKAKLYCAPIKGHSYVFWYQQVLKNEFKFLISFQNENVFDETGMPKERFSAKCLPNSPCSLEIQATKLEDSAVYFCASSQSGTSLLGSYNEQFFGPGTRLTVL.

The chain has TRBV7-2 and TRBJ1-2, with 7 bases that match TRBD1. The CDR3 sequence is 15 residues long. The V segment lost 3 bases and the J segment 4 bases; nucleotides outside the gene matches: 8. Germline values: CDR1 SGHTA, CDR2 FQGNSA. CDR3 protein: CASSLAHRGGYGYTF. In DNA form, the CDR3 reads TGTGCCAGCAGCTTGGCCCACAGGGGAGGCTATGGCTACACCTTC.

The V and J genes are TRBV4-1 and TRBJ2-1, with TRBD2 as a possible D gene (6 bases). The CDR3 spans 18 residues. CDR1 MGHRA and CDR2 YSYEKL come from the germline V gene. The germline V and J ends were trimmed by 3 bases and 0 bases, with 18 bases remaining between them. The CDR3 DNA follows: TGCGCCAGCAGCCACTCAGGAGGAGGGCTAGCCTCCTACAATGAGCAGTTCTTC. Translated, it gives CASSHSGGGLASYNEQFF.

The J gene is TRBJ1-4, the V gene TRBV7-9, with a tentative D call TRBD1 (6 bases). Germline lookup yields CDR1 SEHNR and CDR2 FQNEAQ (reference sequence). Trimming took 5 bases from V and 6 from J, leaving 16 bases between them. The CDR3 loop spans 15 amino acids. This CDR3 reads CASSQGYGTHEKLFF. The CDR3 nucleotides read TGTGCCAGCAGCCAGGGGTACGGAACCCATGAAAAACTGTTTTTT.

The chain recombines TRBV28 with TRBJ2-5; D might be TRBD2 (5 bases). This CDR3 is 18 amino acids long. Germline V lookup: CDR1 MDHEN, CDR2 SYDVKM. Trimming pared 3 bases from V and 7 bases from J, leaving 27 bases between. The CDR3 is CASSFLGFGQQTGGTQYF. As DNA, the CDR3 is TGTGCCAGCAGTTTCCTTGGGTTTGGCCAACAAACTGGAGGGACCCAGTACTTC.

V usage is TRBV5-6 and J usage is TRBJ1-6; D is unclear. V lost 5 bases to trimming and J lost 10 bases, with 10 bases between them. This CDR3 has 12 residues. Germline loops: CDR1 SGHDT, CDR2 YYEEEE. CDR3 nucleotide sequence: TGTGCCAGCAGTGCTGGAGGGTCACCCCTCCACTTT. This codes for CASSAGGSPLHF.

V and J are TRBV5-1 and TRBJ1-5; D is perhaps TRBD1 (5 bases). The germline V gene has CDR1 SGHRS and CDR2 YFSETQ. V was pared by 0 bases and J by 6 bases, with 7 bases between. The CDR3 spans 13 residues. The CDR3 DNA follows: TGCGCCAGCAGCTTGGGGGGCGCTCAGCCCCAGCATTTT. Protein product: CASSLGGAQPQHF.

This chain joins TRBV18 and TRBJ1-5; TRBD1 aligns across 10 bases. In germline, CDR1 is KGHSH, CDR2 LQKENI. This CDR3 has 15 residues. V shed 4 bases and J 6 bases; nucleotides not matched to a gene: 6. The CDR3 reads CASSQYGQGVQPQHF. The CDR3 DNA is TGTGCCAGCTCACAATACGGACAGGGGGTTCAGCCCCAGCATTTT.

The rearrangement links TRBV10-2 to TRBJ2-1, with 9 bases identical to TRBD1. This CDR3 is built from 16 residues. V lost 6 bases and J lost 5; bases outside the gene matches: 11. Germline values: CDR1 WSHSY, CDR2 SAAADI. The CDR3 region is CASRPSPGQGDNEQFF. The CDR3 bases are TGCGCCAGCAGACCCTCACCGGGACAGGGTGACAATGAGCAGTTCTTC.

This chain uses TRBV5-1 with TRBJ2-7; TRBD2 aligns across 7 bases. Trimming at V came to 0 bases and at J to 4 bases, leaving 4 bases not matched to a gene. CDR1 and CDR2 (germline): SGHRS, YFSETQ. The CDR3 runs to 14 residues. In DNA form, the CDR3 reads TGCGCCAGCAGCTTGGTAGGCGGGGGTTACGAGCAGTACGTC. Its translation is CASSLVGGGYEQYV.

The chain employs TRBV29-1 and TRBJ2-1, with D possibly matching TRBD1 (5 bases). Trimming left V 5 bases short and J 5 bases short, with 13 bases between. Germline V gives CDR1 SQVTM, CDR2 ANQGSEA. This CDR3 is built from 13 residues. CDR3 protein: CSVWLQENNEQFF. CDR3 nucleotides: TGCAGCGTTTGGTTACAGGAAAACAATGAGCAGTTCTTC.

This clone occurred once. The chain carries TRBV10-3 and TRBJ2-3, with TRBD2 identical over 9 bases. Losses at the gene ends were 6 bases for V and 3 bases for J; bases not matched to a gene: 7. The CDR3 is 15 amino acids. The germline CDR1 and CDR2 sequences are ENHRY and SYGVKD. This CDR3 reads CAISLSGRGTDTQYF. The CDR3 region has the DNA TGTGCCATCAGCCTTAGCGGGAGAGGAACAGATACGCAGTATTTT.

In its sample, this clone was seen many times. The chain is built from TRBV19 and TRBJ2-3, with D possibly matching TRBD1 (5 bases). This CDR3 is built from 14 residues. Trimming cost V 6 bases and J 9 bases, with 19 bases left between them. Germline V gene data show CDR1 as LNHDA and CDR2 as SQIVND (reference sequence). CDR3 loop: CASSRDLGRVTQYF. As DNA, the CDR3 is TGTGCCAGTAGCCGTGACTTGGGCAGGGTGACGCAGTATTTT.

The J gene is TRBJ1-4, the V gene TRBV5-1; the D gene is possibly TRBD1 (5 bases). This CDR3 region has 16 residues. Trimming removed 5 bases from V and 3 bases from J, with 17 bases in between. Germline CDR1 reads SGHRS; CDR2 reads YFSETQ. The CDR3 protein is CASRGWGEGSNEKLFF. Written as DNA, the CDR3 is TGCGCCAGCAGGGGTTGGGGGGAAGGATCTAATGAAAAACTGTTTTTT.

The chain recombines TRBV10-2 with TRBJ1-4; D is undetermined. Per the germline V gene, CDR1 is WSHSY and CDR2 is SAAADI. Trimming shortened V by 6 bases and J by 6 bases, and 5 bases separated the two germline ends. The CDR3 contains 11 residues. The CDR3 protein is CASSSDEKLFF. CDR3 nucleotide sequence: TGCGCCAGCAGCTCTGATGAAAAACTGTTTTTT.

This chain connects TRBV11-3 to TRBJ1-6, with 10 bases matching TRBD1. V lost 5 bases, J lost 7 bases, and 5 bases stayed unmatched. CDR1 is SGHNT, CDR2 YENEEA, per germline. There are 15 residues in the CDR3. The CDR3 reads CASSPGTGANSPLHF. CDR3 in DNA: TGTGCCAGCAGCCCCGGGACAGGGGCGAATTCACCCCTCCACTTT.

This clone has only one observation. V and J are TRBV25-1 and TRBJ1-2; 8 bases are shared with TRBD1. Germline CDR1 is MGHDK and CDR2 is SYGVNS. V lost 3 bases and J lost 10; bases outside the gene matches: 7. The CDR3 loop spans 13 amino acids. The CDR3: CASSDGGQDAYTF. DNA of the CDR3: TGTGCCAGCAGTGACGGGGGACAGGATGCCTACACCTTC.